The 31 T cell receptor beta chains given below trace back to one sample, sequenced in a study of siplizumab effects on memory and regulatory T cells. The data were produced by immunoSEQ multiplex PCR, yet TCRdb's version contains in-frame clones alone and is incomplete. The sample lists some 90,000 clones; around 90% were seen once. Sequenced input: CD4+ T cells sorted from blood. The receptors here all came from a human donor in good health.

The chain recombines TRBV18 with TRBJ1-1; TRBD1 agrees at 7 bases. V trimming: 8 bases; J trimming: 2 bases; junction bases outside the gene matches: 11. CDR1 and CDR2 (germline): KGHSH, LQKENI. CDR3 size: 15 residues. CDR3 DNA sequence: TGTGCCAGCATGGGACAGTTAAGTGGAAACACTGAAGCTTTCTTT. As protein: CASMGQLSGNTEAFF. Variable domain in full (rest from reference TRBV18 and TRBJ1-1): NAGVMQNPRHLVRRRGQEARLRCSPMKGHSHVYWYRQLPEEGLKFMVYLQKENIIDESGMPKERFSAEFPKEGPSILRIQQVVRGDSAAYFCASMGQLSGNTEAFFGQGTRLTVV.

On this clone itself: Its ends do not fully match the called genes, so a read error is possible. The chain recombines TRBV7-7 with TRBJ2-1; D may correspond to TRBD1 or TRBD2 (5 bases each). CDR1 is SSHAT and CDR2 is FNYEAQ in the germline V gene (reference sequence). The CDR3 runs to 15 residues. For the CDR3, the DNA is TGTGCTAGCAGCCAAGGGGACCCAGCCTACAATGAGCAGTTCTTC. Translation gives CASSQGDPAYNEQFF.

The chain links TRBV19 to TRBJ1-4; 7 bases fit TRBD1. V was clipped by 4 bases and J by 9 bases; unmatched bases: 8. The germline CDR1 and CDR2 sequences are LNHDA and SQIVND (reference sequence). The CDR3 has 14 residues. Here the CDR3 reads CASSSGDSRKKLFF. CDR3 in DNA: TGTGCCAGTAGTAGCGGGGACAGCAGAAAAAAACTGTTTTTT.

The chain links TRBV4-3 to TRBJ2-7; D unclear. Germline V gene data show CDR1 as LGHNA and CDR2 as YSLEER. CDR3 length: 13 amino acids. Trimming cost V 1 base and J 4 bases, with 8 bases left between them. CDR3 sequence reads: CASSQGRIYEQYF. The CDR3 bases are TGCGCCAGCAGCCAAGGACGGATTTACGAGCAGTACTTC.

This clone appeared once. This rearrangement joins TRBV28 to TRBJ1-1; maybe TRBD1 (6 bases). Germline CDR1 MDHEN, CDR2 SYDVKM. V was pared by 3 bases and J by 0 bases, with 11 bases between. The length of the CDR3 is 15 residues. The CDR3 bases are TGTGCCAGCAGTTTCCCGGGACAATTGAACACTGAAGCTTTCTTT. Encoded protein: CASSFPGQLNTEAFF.

This clone was found once. The chain uses TRBV11-2 and TRBJ2-1; D uncertain. Between the trimmed V and J ends, which lost 1 base and 4 bases, there was a span of 8 bases. This CDR3 is 14 amino acids long. The germline V gene has CDR1 SGHAT and CDR2 FQNNGV. CDR3 residues: CASSLGPDYNEQFF. The CDR3 coding sequence is TGTGCCAGCAGCTTAGGCCCAGATTACAATGAGCAGTTCTTC.

The chain employs TRBV6-5 and TRBJ1-6; TRBD1 aligns across 8 bases. The germline gives CDR1 MNHEY, CDR2 SVGAGI. Trimming at V came to 6 bases and at J to 10 bases, leaving 11 bases not matched to a gene. The CDR3 covers 15 residues. Here the CDR3 reads CASRKRVDRASPLHF. DNA of the CDR3: TGTGCCAGCAGGAAGCGTGTGGACAGGGCATCACCCCTCCACTTT.

The chain joins TRBV4-3 to TRBJ2-2; either TRBD1 or TRBD2 may fit D (6 bases each). The CDR3 covers 17 residues. The V gene lost 0 bases and the J gene lost 5 bases, with 16 bases spanning the gap. Looked up from germline, CDR1 is LGHNA and CDR2 is YSLEER. CDR3 amino acids: CASSQDMVGGYTGELFF. CDR3 in DNA: TGCGCCAGCAGCCAAGATATGGTGGGGGGCTATACCGGGGAGCTGTTTTTT.

The genes are TRBV18 and TRBJ2-2; 8 positions match TRBD2. This CDR3 has 16 residues. CDR1 is KGHSH, CDR2 LQKENI, per germline. The junction had 10 bases not matched to a gene; V was cut back by 3 bases and J by 7 bases. CDR3 in DNA: TGTGCCAGCTCACCGCAGGGACTAGGCGGTCTCGGGGAGCTGTTTTTT. Encoded protein: CASSPQGLGGLGELFF.

The chain's CDR3 is CASSQDKLASYGYTF. CDR3 nucleotide sequence: TGCGCCAGCAGCCAAGATAAGCTAGCAAGCTATGGCTACACCTTC. V and J are TRBV4-1 and TRBJ1-2; no clear D gene. Between the trimmed V and J ends, which lost 0 bases and 4 bases, there was a span of 12 bases. Germline CDR1 and CDR2: MGHRA and YSYEKL. CDR3 length: 15 residues.

The chain is built from TRBV6-5 and TRBJ1-2; D gene uncertain. Germline CDR1 and CDR2: MNHEY and SVGAGI. The V and J ends lost 6 bases and 7 bases respectively, with 12 bases between them. The CDR3 is 12 residues long. The CDR3 sequence: CASSSGPIGYTF. CDR3 coding DNA: TGTGCCAGCAGCTCCGGACCGATTGGCTACACCTTC.

This rearrangement joins TRBV30 to TRBJ2-7; D call uncertain. Germline V gene data show CDR1 as GTSNPN and CDR2 as SVGIG (reference sequence). The V gene lost 2 bases and the J gene lost 5 bases, with 7 bases spanning the gap. CDR3 size: 11 residues. DNA for the CDR3: TGTGCCTGGAGTCGGAAGGACGAGCAGTACTTC. Amino acid sequence: CAWSRKDEQYF.

The chain is built from TRBV5-4 and TRBJ2-3; TRBD1 matches 7 bases. CDR3 length: 15 residues. The V gene's germline CDR1 is SGHNT and CDR2 YYREEE (reference sequence). V lost 2 bases to trimming and J lost 8 bases; unmatched junction nucleotides: 11. CDR3 amino acids: CASSLPGTALGTQYF. CDR3 bases: TGTGCCAGCAGCTTACCCGGGACAGCTCTAGGTACGCAGTATTTT.

J is TRBJ2-2 and V is TRBV11-3; D remains unclear. This CDR3 has 11 amino acids. Germline assignment: CDR1 SGHNT and CDR2 YENEEA. With 6 bases removed from V and 8 bases from J, the gap between germline ends came to 7 bases. Written as DNA, the CDR3 is TGTGCCAGCAGTAACGATGGGGAGCTGTTTTTT. This translates into CASSNDGELFF.

The gene calls are TRBV7-2 and TRBJ2-1, with a possible D match to TRBD2 (7 bases). Germline V lookup: CDR1 SGHTA, CDR2 FQGNSA. The ends were cut back, 5 bases at V and 7 bases at J, with 15 bases in the middle. The CDR3 runs 14 residues. The CDR3 nucleotides are TGTGCCAGCAGCCCATCCGGGGGGCGAAATGAGCAGTTCTTC. Translation gives CASSPSGGRNEQFF.

This clone has just a few counts. The rearrangement uses TRBV12-2 and TRBJ2-2. TRBV12-2 is a recognized pseudogene. CDR3 length: 18 amino acids. The chain's CDR3 is CASRLTSSPAQNTGELFF. The CDR3 DNA sequence: TGTGCAAGTCGCTTAACGTCATCACCCGCTCAGAACACCGGGGAGCTGTTTTTT.

The chain carries TRBV6-1 and TRBJ2-7; TRBD1 might be the D (6 bases). V lost 10 bases and J 1 base, leaving 14 bases between the germline ends. This CDR3 comprises 13 residues. Germline values: CDR1 MNHNS, CDR2 SASEGT. The CDR3 here is CATQTGRSYEQYF. The DNA of the CDR3 is TGTGCCACCCAGACAGGTCGTTCCTACGAGCAGTACTTC.

V is TRBV11-1 and J is TRBJ1-1; D remains ambiguous. The CDR3 length is 15 residues. Between the trimmed V and J ends, which lost 3 bases and 5 bases, there was a span of 16 bases. From germline, CDR1 is SGHAT and CDR2 FQDESV (reference sequence). In DNA form, the CDR3 reads TGTGCCAGCAGCTTTGACACTCGCGCTGGGACTGAAGCTTTCTTT. Amino acids: CASSFDTRAGTEAFF.

The genes are TRBV5-8 and TRBJ2-3, with 8 positions matching TRBD2. Trimming at V came to 5 bases and at J to 0 bases, leaving 8 bases not matched to a gene. This CDR3 has 16 amino acids. Germline CDR1 SGHTS, CDR2 YDEGEE. CDR3 sequence (DNA): TGTGCCAGCAGGTTTACTAGCGGTGCTAGCACAGATACGCAGTATTTT. Amino acids: CASRFTSGASTDTQYF.

This clone was seen only a few times. This sequence joins TRBV27 and TRBJ1-5; 8 nucleotides align to TRBD1. In germline, CDR1 is MNHEY, CDR2 SMNVEV (reference sequence). V shed 6 bases and J 6 bases; nucleotides not matched to a gene: 10. The CDR3 spans 15 residues. The CDR3: CASRSIGQGGQPQHF. The CDR3 DNA sequence: TGTGCCAGCAGATCCATTGGACAGGGTGGTCAGCCCCAGCATTTT.

The chain recombines TRBV7-3 with TRBJ2-1, with 7 bases matching TRBD2. V lost 0 bases to trimming and J lost 3 bases; unmatched junction nucleotides: 2. Germline CDR1 reads SGHTA; CDR2 reads FQGTGA. The length of the CDR3 is 15 residues. The CDR3 sequence is CASSLTREFYNEQFF. CDR3 DNA: TGTGCCAGCAGCTTAACGCGGGAGTTCTACAATGAGCAGTTCTTC. The variable domain in full, with the rest retrieved from reference TRBV7-3 and TRBJ2-1, is GAGVSQTPSNKVTEKGKYVELRCDPISGHTALYWYRQSLGQGPEFLIYFQGTGAADDSGLPNDRFFAVRPEGSVSTLKIQRTERGDSAVYLCASSLTREFYNEQFFGPGTRLTVL.

This clone came up once. The chain carries TRBV28 and TRBJ1-6; 9 bases align to TRBD1. The V segment lost 5 bases and the J segment 9 bases; nucleotides outside the gene matches: 8. Germline V gene lookup returns CDR1 MDHEN and CDR2 SYDVKM. CDR3 size: 15 residues. The CDR3 loop is CASSASTGGSSPLHF. CDR3 in DNA: TGTGCCAGCAGTGCCAGTACAGGGGGCAGTTCACCCCTCCACTTT.

To note about this clone: The junction departs from the called germline gene at one end, perhaps through a read error. The V and J genes are TRBV20-1 and TRBJ2-4, with TRBD2 matching over 8 bases. In germline, CDR1 is DFQATT, CDR2 SNEGSKA (reference sequence). The CDR3 length is 10 residues. The CDR3 DNA is TGCAGTGCTAGTTCGGGGGGGTCGAGGTTC. This translates into CSASSGGSRF.

This sequence joins TRBV7-2 and TRBJ2-2; 14 bases align to TRBD2. Germline V gives CDR1 SGHTA, CDR2 FQGNSA. The V and J ends lost 5 bases and 6 bases, in that order; junction bases with no gene match: 11. The CDR3 spans 18 residues. The CDR3 DNA is TGTGCCAGCAGCCAACAGACAGGACTAGCGGGAGGAGCCGGGGAGCTGTTTTTT. It specifies CASSQQTGLAGGAGELFF.

V usage is TRBV7-9 and J usage is TRBJ1-4, with 9 bases that match TRBD1. The J segment lost 7 bases and the V segment lost 1 base, leaving 10 bases of the junction unmatched. CDR1 is SEHNR and CDR2 is FQNEAQ in the germline V gene (reference sequence). The CDR3 spans 17 residues. In nucleotides, the CDR3 is TGTGCCAGCAGCTTAGACGCACCCGGGACAGGGTTTGAAAAACTGTTTTTT. This sequence encodes CASSLDAPGTGFEKLFF. Based on the CDR3 plus reference TRBV7-9 and TRBJ1-4, the full variable domain is DTGVSQNPRHKITKRGQNVTFRCDPISEHNRLYWYRQTLGQGPEFLTYFQNEAQLEKSRLLSDRFSAERPKGSFSTLEIQRTEQGDSAMYLCASSLDAPGTGFEKLFFGSGTQLSVL.

The chain carries TRBV19 and TRBJ2-6; the D gene is possibly TRBD1 (6 bases). V was pared by 5 bases and J by 2 bases, with 16 bases between. The CDR3 runs 17 residues. CDR1 is LNHDA, CDR2 SQIVND, per germline (reference sequence). CDR3 nucleotide sequence: TGTGCCAGTAGTTCCCGAGACAGGCTGGCTGGGGCCAACGTCCTGACTTTC. Translating it yields CASSSRDRLAGANVLTF.

The chain carries TRBV6-6 and TRBJ2-1; D might be TRBD2 (9 bases). V gave up 6 bases and J gave up 2 bases, with 17 bases separating them. This CDR3 is built from 16 residues. Germline CDR1 reads MNHNY; CDR2 reads SVGAGI (reference sequence). For the CDR3, the DNA is TGTGCCAGCAGGGACAGGGCGGGAGGGGCCTACAATGAGCAGTTCTTC. As protein: CASRDRAGGAYNEQFF.

V is TRBV30 and J is TRBJ2-1; D might be TRBD1 or TRBD2, each matching 5 bases. Looked up from germline, CDR1 is GTSNPN and CDR2 is SVGIG (reference sequence). The V gene lost 4 bases and the J gene lost 4 bases, with 14 bases spanning the gap. The CDR3 totals 14 residues. DNA for the CDR3: TGTGCCTGGATGTCCCAGCGGACATACAATGAGCAGTTCTTC. As protein: CAWMSQRTYNEQFF. Variable domain in full (rest from reference TRBV30 and TRBJ2-1): SQTIHQWPATLVQPVGSPLSLECTVEGTSNPNLYWYRQAAGRGLQLLFYSVGIGQISSEVPQNLSASRPQDRQFILSSKKLLLSDSGFYLCAWMSQRTYNEQFFGPGTRLTVL.

The chain recombines TRBV5-6 with TRBJ2-5, with a tentative D call TRBD1 (5 bases). The CDR3 is 13 amino acids. Between the trimmed V and J ends, which lost 0 bases and 3 bases, there was a span of 6 bases. CDR1 and CDR2 from the germline V gene are SGHDT and YYEEEE. The CDR3 protein is CASSLGQKETQYF. Here the CDR3 DNA reads TGTGCCAGCAGCTTGGGACAGAAAGAGACCCAGTACTTC.

The CDR3 nucleotides read TGTGCCAGCAGTGTACAGGGGTGGTACGAGCAGTACTTC. It yields the protein CASSVQGWYEQYF. The V call is TRBV6-1, the J call TRBJ2-7; TRBD1 aligns across 7 bases. The V gene end was trimmed by 4 bases and the J gene end by 4 bases; junction bases not matched to a gene: 4. The CDR3 is 13 amino acids. The germline gives CDR1 MNHNS, CDR2 SASEGT.

As DNA, the CDR3 is TGTGCCAGCAGCCAAAATCCGGGACTAGCGGATACAGATACGCAGTATTTT. As protein: CASSQNPGLADTDTQYF. This chain uses TRBV4-2 with TRBJ2-3; 11 bases map to TRBD2. Unmatched junction bases numbered 7, after V lost 2 bases and J lost 3 bases. The CDR3 consists of 17 residues. Germline V gene sequence: CDR1 LGHNA, CDR2 YNFKEQ.